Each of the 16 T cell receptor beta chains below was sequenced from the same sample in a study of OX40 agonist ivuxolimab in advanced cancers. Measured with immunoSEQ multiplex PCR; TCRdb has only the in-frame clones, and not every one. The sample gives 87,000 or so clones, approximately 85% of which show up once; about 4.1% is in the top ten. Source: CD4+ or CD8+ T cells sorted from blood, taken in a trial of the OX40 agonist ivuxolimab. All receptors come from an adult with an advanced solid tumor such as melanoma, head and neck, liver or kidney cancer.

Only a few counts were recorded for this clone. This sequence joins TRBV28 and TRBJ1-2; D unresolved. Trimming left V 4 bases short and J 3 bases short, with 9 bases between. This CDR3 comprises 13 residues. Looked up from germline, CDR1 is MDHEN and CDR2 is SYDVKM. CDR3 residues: CASSSGNDYGYTF. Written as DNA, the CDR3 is TGTGCCAGCAGTTCTGGTAACGACTATGGCTACACCTTC.

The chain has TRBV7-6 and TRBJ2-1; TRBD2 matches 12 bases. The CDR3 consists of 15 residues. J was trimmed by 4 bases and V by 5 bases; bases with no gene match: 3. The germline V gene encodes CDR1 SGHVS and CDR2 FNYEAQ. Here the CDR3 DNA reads TGTGCCAGCAGCGTCGGGACTAGCGGGTACAATGAGCAGTTCTTC. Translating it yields CASSVGTSGYNEQFF.

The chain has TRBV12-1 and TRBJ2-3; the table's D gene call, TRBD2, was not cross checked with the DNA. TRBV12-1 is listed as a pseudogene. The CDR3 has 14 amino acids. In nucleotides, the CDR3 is TGTGCCAGCAGCACCAGAGGAGGCACAGATACGCAGTATTTT. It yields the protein CASSTRGGTDTQYF.

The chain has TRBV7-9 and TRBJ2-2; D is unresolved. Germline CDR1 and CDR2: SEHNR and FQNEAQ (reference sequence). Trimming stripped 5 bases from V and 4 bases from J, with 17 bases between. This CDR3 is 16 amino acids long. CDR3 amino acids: CASSQNRLSVTGELFF. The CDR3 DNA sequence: TGTGCCAGCAGCCAAAATAGGCTATCTGTCACCGGGGAGCTGTTTTTT.

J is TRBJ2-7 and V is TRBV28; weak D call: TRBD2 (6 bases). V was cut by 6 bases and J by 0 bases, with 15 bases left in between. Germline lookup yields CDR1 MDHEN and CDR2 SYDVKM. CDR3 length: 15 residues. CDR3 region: CASSTISGSSYEQYF. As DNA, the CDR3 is TGTGCCAGCAGCACTATTAGCGGTAGCTCCTACGAGCAGTACTTC.

CDR3 sequence reads: CASRIAGVGGELFF. The CDR3 coding sequence is TGCGCCAGCAGGATAGCGGGAGTGGGCGGGGAGCTGTTTTTT. The chain combines TRBV10-2 with TRBJ2-2; TRBD2 agrees at 9 bases. V trimming: 6 bases; J trimming: 7 bases; junction bases outside the gene matches: 6. This CDR3 comprises 14 residues. Per the germline V gene, CDR1 is WSHSY and CDR2 is SAAADI.

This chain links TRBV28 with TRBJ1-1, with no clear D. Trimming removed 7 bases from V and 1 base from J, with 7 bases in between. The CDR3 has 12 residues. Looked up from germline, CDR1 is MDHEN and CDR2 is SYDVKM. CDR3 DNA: TGTGCCAGCAAAGAACAGAACACTGAAGCTTTCTTT. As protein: CASKEQNTEAFF.

The CDR3 loop is CASSYSTGSQETQYF. The DNA of the CDR3 is TGTGCCAGCAGTTACTCGACTGGCAGCCAAGAGACCCAGTACTTC. This chain uses TRBV6-5 with TRBJ2-5, with D unclear. The CDR3 totals 15 residues. Between the trimmed V and J ends, which lost 0 bases and 1 base, there was a span of 9 bases. Germline V gene lookup returns CDR1 MNHEY and CDR2 SVGAGI.

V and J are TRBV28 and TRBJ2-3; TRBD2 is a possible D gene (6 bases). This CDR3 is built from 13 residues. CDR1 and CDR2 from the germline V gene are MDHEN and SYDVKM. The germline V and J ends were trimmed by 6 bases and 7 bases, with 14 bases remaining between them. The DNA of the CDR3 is TGTGCCAGCAGGGTGGGGGGAGAAAATACGCAGTATTTT. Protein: CASRVGGENTQYF.

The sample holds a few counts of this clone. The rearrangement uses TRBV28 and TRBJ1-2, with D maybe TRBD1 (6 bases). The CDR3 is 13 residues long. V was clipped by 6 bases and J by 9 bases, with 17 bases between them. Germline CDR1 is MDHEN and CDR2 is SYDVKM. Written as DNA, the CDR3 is TGTGCCAGCAGATCCGGACAGAAGATCCGCTACACCTTC. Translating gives CASRSGQKIRYTF.

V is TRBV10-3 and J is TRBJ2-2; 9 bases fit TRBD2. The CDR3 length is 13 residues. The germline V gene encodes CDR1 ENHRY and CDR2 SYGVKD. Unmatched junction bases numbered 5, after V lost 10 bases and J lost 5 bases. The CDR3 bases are TGTGCCACCGAGCGGGGGGAGACCGGGGAGCTGTTTTTT. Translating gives CATERGETGELFF.

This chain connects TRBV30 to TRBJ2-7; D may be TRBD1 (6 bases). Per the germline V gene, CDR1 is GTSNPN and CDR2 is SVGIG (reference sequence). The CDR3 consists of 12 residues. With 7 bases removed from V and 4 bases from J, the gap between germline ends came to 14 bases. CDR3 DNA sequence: TGTGCCTTCCGGGACATTAATTACGAGCAGTACTTC. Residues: CAFRDINYEQYF.

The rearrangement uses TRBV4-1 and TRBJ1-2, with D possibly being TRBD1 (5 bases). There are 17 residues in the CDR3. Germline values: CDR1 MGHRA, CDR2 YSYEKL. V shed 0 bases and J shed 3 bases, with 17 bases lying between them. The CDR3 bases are TGCGCCAGCAGCCAAGATATCAGCTATGGGACGGACTATGGCTACACCTTC. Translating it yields CASSQDISYGTDYGYTF.

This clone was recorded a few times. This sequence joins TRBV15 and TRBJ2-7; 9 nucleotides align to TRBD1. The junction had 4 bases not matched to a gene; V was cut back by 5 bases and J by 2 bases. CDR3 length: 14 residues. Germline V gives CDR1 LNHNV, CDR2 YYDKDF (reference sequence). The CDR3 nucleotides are TGTGCCACCAGCGCCCGACAGGGGGCCTACGAGCAGTACTTC. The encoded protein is CATSARQGAYEQYF. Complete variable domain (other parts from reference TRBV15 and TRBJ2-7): DAMVIQNPRYQVTQFGKPVTLSCSQTLNHNVMYWYQQKSSQAPKLLFHYYDKDFNNEADTPDNFQSRRPNTSFCFLDIRSPGLGDTAMYLCATSARQGAYEQYFGPGTRLTVT.

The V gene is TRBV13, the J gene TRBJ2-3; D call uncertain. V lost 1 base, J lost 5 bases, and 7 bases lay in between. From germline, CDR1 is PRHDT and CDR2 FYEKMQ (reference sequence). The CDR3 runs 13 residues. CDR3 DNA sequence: TGTGCCAGCAGCTTAGAGGGTAAAGATACGCAGTATTTT. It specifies CASSLEGKDTQYF.

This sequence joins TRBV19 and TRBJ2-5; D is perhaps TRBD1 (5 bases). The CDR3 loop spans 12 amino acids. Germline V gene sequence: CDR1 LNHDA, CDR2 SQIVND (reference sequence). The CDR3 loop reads CATRENWGTQYF. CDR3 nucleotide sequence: TGTGCTACCAGGGAAAATTGGGGGACCCAGTACTTC.